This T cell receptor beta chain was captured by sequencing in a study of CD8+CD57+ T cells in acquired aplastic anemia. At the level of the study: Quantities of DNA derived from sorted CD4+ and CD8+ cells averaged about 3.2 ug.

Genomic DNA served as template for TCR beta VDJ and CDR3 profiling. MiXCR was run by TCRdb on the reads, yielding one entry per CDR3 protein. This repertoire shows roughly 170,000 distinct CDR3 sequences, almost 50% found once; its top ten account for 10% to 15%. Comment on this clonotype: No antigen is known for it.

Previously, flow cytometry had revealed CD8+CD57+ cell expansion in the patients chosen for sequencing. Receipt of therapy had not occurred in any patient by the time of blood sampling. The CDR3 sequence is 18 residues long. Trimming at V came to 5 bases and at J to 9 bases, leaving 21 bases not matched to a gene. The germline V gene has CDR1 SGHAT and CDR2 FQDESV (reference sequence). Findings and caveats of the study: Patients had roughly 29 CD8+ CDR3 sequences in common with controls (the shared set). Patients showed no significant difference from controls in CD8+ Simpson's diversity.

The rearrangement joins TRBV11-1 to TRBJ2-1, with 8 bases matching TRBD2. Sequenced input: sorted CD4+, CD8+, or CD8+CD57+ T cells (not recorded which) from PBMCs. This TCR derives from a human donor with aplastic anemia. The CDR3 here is CASSPSPGGGLSPFEQFF. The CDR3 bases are TGTGCCAGCAGCCCCAGCCCCGGGGGGGGCTTATCCCCATTTGAGCAGTTCTTC.